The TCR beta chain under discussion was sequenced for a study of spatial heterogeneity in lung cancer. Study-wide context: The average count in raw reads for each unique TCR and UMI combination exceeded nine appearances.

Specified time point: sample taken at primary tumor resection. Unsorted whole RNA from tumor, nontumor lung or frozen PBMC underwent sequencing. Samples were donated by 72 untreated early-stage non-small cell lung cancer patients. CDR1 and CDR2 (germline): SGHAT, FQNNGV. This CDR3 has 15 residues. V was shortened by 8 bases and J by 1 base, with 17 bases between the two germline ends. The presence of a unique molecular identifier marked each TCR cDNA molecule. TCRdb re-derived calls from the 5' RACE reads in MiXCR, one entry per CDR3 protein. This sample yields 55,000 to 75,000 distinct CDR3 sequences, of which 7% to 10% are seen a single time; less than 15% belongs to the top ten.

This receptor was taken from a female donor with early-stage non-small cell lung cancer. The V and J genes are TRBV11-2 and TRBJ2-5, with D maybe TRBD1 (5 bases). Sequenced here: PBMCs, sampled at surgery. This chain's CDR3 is CASDSDAGFQETQYF. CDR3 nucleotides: TGTGCCAGCGACTCTGATGCAGGGTTCCAAGAGACCCAGTACTTC.